Listed below are T cell receptor beta chains from one sample, sequenced in a study of regulatory T cells in long-lasting Graves disease. TCRdb ran MiXCR on the multiplex PCR reads and lists one entry per CDR3 protein. This sample has 450,000 to 600,000 distinct CDR3 sequences, with 13% found just once. These data were also reused for a study on T cells in Graves' hyperthyroidism and ophthalmopathy.

The material sequenced was peripheral blood mononuclear cells (PBMCs), taken at new diagnosis, from a patient treated with antithyroid drugs. These TCRs come from a man aged 25-40 years with Graves disease. Both conserved end residues are part of each CDR3. D genes are given only for firm matches. A row's size may be missing; if present it is once, few, many or a size class.

v_gene: TRBV27; len: 14; d_gene: .; j_gene: TRBJ2-1; abundance: many; CDR3aa: CASRMEGSYNEQFF; CDR3nt: TGTGCCAGCAGGATGGAGGGCTCCTACAATGAGCAGTTCTTC
v_gene: TRBV20-1; len: 14; d_gene: .; j_gene: TRBJ2-2; abundance: many; CDR3aa: CSARGHGNTGELFF; CDR3nt: TGCAGTGCTAGAGGCCACGGGAACACCGGGGAGCTGTTTTTT
v_gene: TRBV20-1; len: 13; d_gene: TRBD2; j_gene: TRBJ2-7; abundance: many; CDR3aa: CSAAGLAGGEQYF; CDR3nt: TGCAGTGCTGCGGGACTAGCGGGAGGCGAGCAGTACTTC
v_gene: TRBV6-2/TRBV6-3; len: 19; d_gene: .; j_gene: TRBJ2-3; abundance: many; CDR3aa: CASRARQGKSGTGTDTQYF; CDR3nt: TGTGCCAGCAGGGCCAGACAGGGGAAGAGCGGGACGGGCACAGATACGCAGTATTTT
v_gene: TRBV4-1; len: 14; d_gene: .; j_gene: TRBJ1-4; abundance: .; CDR3aa: CASRTTPEREKLFF; CDR3nt: TGCGCCAGCAGAACGACCCCTGAACGAGAAAAACTGTTTTTT
v_gene: TRBV10-3; len: 15; d_gene: .; j_gene: TRBJ2-7; abundance: many; CDR3aa: CAISPSPNGFYEQYF; CDR3nt: TGTGCCATCAGTCCTAGCCCGAACGGATTCTACGAGCAGTACTTC
v_gene: TRBV2; len: 12; d_gene: TRBD1; j_gene: TRBJ1-2; abundance: few; CDR3aa: CASKQGNYGYTF; CDR3nt: TGTGCCAGTAAACAGGGGAACTATGGCTACACCTTC
v_gene: TRBV20-1; len: 14; d_gene: .; j_gene: TRBJ2-5; abundance: many; CDR3aa: CSASGGRGGETQYF; CDR3nt: TGCAGTGCTAGTGGTGGCAGGGGGGGAGAGACCCAGTACTTC
v_gene: TRBV20-1; len: 14; d_gene: TRBD2; j_gene: TRBJ2-1; abundance: many; CDR3aa: CSAKRTSGRNEQFF; CDR3nt: TGCAGTGCTAAGAGGACTAGCGGGAGGAATGAGCAGTTCTTC
v_gene: TRBV24-1; len: 14; d_gene: .; j_gene: TRBJ2-7; abundance: many; CDR3aa: CATSLSGSSYEQYF; CDR3nt: TGTGCCACCAGCCTTAGCGGAAGCTCCTACGAGCAGTACTTC
v_gene: TRBV20-1; len: 15; d_gene: .; j_gene: TRBJ2-5; abundance: many; CDR3aa: CSARAPPGPVETQYF; CDR3nt: TGCAGTGCTAGAGCTCCCCCGGGACCAGTGGAGACCCAGTACTTC
v_gene: TRBV29-1; len: 12; d_gene: .; j_gene: TRBJ2-5; abundance: .; CDR3aa: CSAQGIEETQYF; CDR3nt: TGCAGCGCTCAGGGGATCGAGGAGACCCAGTACTTC
v_gene: TRBV19; len: 15; d_gene: .; j_gene: TRBJ2-3; abundance: .; CDR3aa: CASSIGTRSTDTQYF; CDR3nt: TGTGCCAGTAGTATCGGGACCCGAAGCACAGATACGCAGTATTTT
v_gene: TRBV20-1; len: 11; d_gene: .; j_gene: TRBJ2-7; abundance: .; CDR3aa: CSASGSNEQYF; CDR3nt: TGCAGTGCTAGCGGGAGCAACGAGCAGTACTTC
v_gene: TRBV6-1; len: 13; d_gene: .; j_gene: TRBJ2-7; abundance: few; CDR3aa: CASRWTDPYEQYF; CDR3nt: TGTGCCAGCAGGTGGACGGACCCCTACGAGCAGTACTTC
v_gene: TRBV2; len: 15; d_gene: TRBD2; j_gene: TRBJ2-1; abundance: .; CDR3aa: CASTGLAGEGYEQFF; CDR3nt: TGTGCCAGCACGGGACTAGCGGGAGAGGGCTATGAGCAGTTCTTC
v_gene: TRBV6-4; len: 16; d_gene: .; j_gene: TRBJ1-2; abundance: .; CDR3aa: CASSGRAGNLYYGYTF; CDR3nt: TGTGCCAGCAGTGGTCGGGCAGGGAACCTATACTATGGCTACACCTTC
v_gene: TRBV25-1; len: 16; d_gene: TRBD1; j_gene: TRBJ1-2; abundance: .; CDR3aa: CASSEWDRAVNYGYTF; CDR3nt: TGTGCCAGCAGTGAATGGGACAGGGCCGTTAACTATGGCTACACCTTC
v_gene: TRBV10-3; len: 13; d_gene: TRBD1; j_gene: TRBJ2-3; abundance: .; CDR3aa: CAIRRQGFDTQYF; CDR3nt: TGTGCCATCAGGCGACAGGGATTCGATACGCAGTATTTT
v_gene: TRBV29-1; len: 14; d_gene: .; j_gene: TRBJ2-3; abundance: many; CDR3aa: CSVVKLLGTDTQYF; CDR3nt: TGCAGCGTTGTCAAGCTCCTGGGCACAGATACGCAGTATTTT
v_gene: TRBV27; len: 15; d_gene: .; j_gene: TRBJ2-7; abundance: .; CDR3aa: CASSLSIQGPYEQYF; CDR3nt: TGTGCCAGCAGTTTATCGATCCAGGGCCCCTACGAGCAGTACTTC
v_gene: TRBV12-3/TRBV12-4; len: 14; d_gene: TRBD2; j_gene: TRBJ2-1; abundance: many; CDR3aa: CASSLSGGPNEQFF; CDR3nt: TGTGCCAGCAGTTTATCGGGAGGGCCCAATGAGCAGTTCTTC
v_gene: TRBV6-5; len: 15; d_gene: .; j_gene: TRBJ1-2; abundance: .; CDR3aa: CASSYSLRDDYGYTF; CDR3nt: TGTGCCAGCAGTTACTCCCTTAGGGATGACTATGGCTACACCTTC
v_gene: TRBV6-2/TRBV6-3; len: 17; d_gene: .; j_gene: TRBJ2-7; abundance: many; CDR3aa: CASSPVAALSRSYEQYF; CDR3nt: TGTGCCAGCAGCCCCGTAGCGGCCCTAAGCAGGTCCTACGAGCAGTACTTC
v_gene: TRBV20-1; len: 14; d_gene: TRBD1; j_gene: TRBJ2-1; abundance: many; CDR3aa: CSARRQGALDEQFF; CDR3nt: TGCAGTGCTAGACGACAGGGGGCCCTGGATGAGCAGTTCTTC
v_gene: TRBV11-2; len: 16; d_gene: .; j_gene: TRBJ2-3; abundance: many; CDR3aa: CASSLFLRGDTDTQYF; CDR3nt: TGTGCCAGCAGCTTGTTTTTGCGGGGCGACACAGATACGCAGTATTTT
v_gene: TRBV3-1; len: 15; d_gene: TRBD2; j_gene: TRBJ2-7; abundance: many; CDR3aa: CASSAGTSGIYEQYF; CDR3nt: TGTGCCAGCAGCGCGGGGACTAGCGGGATCTACGAGCAGTACTTC
v_gene: TRBV5-6; len: 13; d_gene: .; j_gene: TRBJ2-4; abundance: many; CDR3aa: CASSLWNGNIQYF; CDR3nt: TGTGCCAGCAGCTTGTGGAACGGAAACATTCAGTACTTC
v_gene: TRBV18; len: 13; d_gene: TRBD1; j_gene: TRBJ1-1; abundance: many; CDR3aa: CASSPDRDRGAFF; CDR3nt: TGTGCCAGCTCACCAGATCGGGACAGGGGAGCTTTCTTT
v_gene: TRBV29-1; len: 12; d_gene: .; j_gene: TRBJ2-2; abundance: .; CDR3aa: CSVEPGNGELFF; CDR3nt: TGCAGCGTTGAACCGGGGAACGGGGAGCTGTTTTTT
v_gene: TRBV12-3/TRBV12-4; len: 15; d_gene: .; j_gene: TRBJ1-2; abundance: few; CDR3aa: CASSPGGGRSNGYTF; CDR3nt: TGTGCCAGCAGTCCCGGGGGGGGAAGGTCGAATGGCTACACCTTC
v_gene: TRBV6-5; len: 14; d_gene: .; j_gene: TRBJ2-2; abundance: few; CDR3aa: CASSYNIGTGELFF; CDR3nt: TGTGCCAGCAGTTACAACATAGGCACCGGGGAGCTGTTTTTT
v_gene: TRBV5-1; len: 14; d_gene: TRBD1; j_gene: TRBJ1-3; abundance: many; CDR3aa: CASSLGQGENTIYF; CDR3nt: TGCGCCAGCAGCCTCGGACAGGGGGAAAACACCATATATTTT
v_gene: TRBV29-1; len: 17; d_gene: TRBD1; j_gene: TRBJ1-1; abundance: many; CDR3aa: CSVGGPYRGGLNTEAFF; CDR3nt: TGCAGCGTTGGCGGGCCTTACAGGGGAGGATTGAACACTGAAGCTTTCTTT
v_gene: TRBV20-1; len: 16; d_gene: TRBD2; j_gene: TRBJ2-3; abundance: many; CDR3aa: CSAAGLAGGLTDTQYF; CDR3nt: TGCAGTGCTGCCGGACTAGCGGGAGGGTTAACAGATACGCAGTATTTT
v_gene: TRBV19; len: 13; d_gene: .; j_gene: TRBJ2-5; abundance: .; CDR3aa: CASSVPPMGTQYF; CDR3nt: TGTGCCAGTAGTGTCCCCCCGATGGGGACCCAGTACTTC
v_gene: TRBV11-2; len: 11; d_gene: .; j_gene: TRBJ2-2; abundance: many; CDR3aa: CASSFGVEVFF; CDR3nt: TGTGCCAGCAGCTTTGGAGTTGAGGTGTTTTTT
v_gene: TRBV30; len: 13; d_gene: .; j_gene: TRBJ1-4; abundance: many; CDR3aa: CAWSVPGGEKLFF; CDR3nt: TGTGCCTGGAGTGTACCAGGTGGTGAAAAACTGTTTTTT
v_gene: TRBV20-1; len: 8; d_gene: TRBD1; j_gene: TRBJ1-1; abundance: .; CDR3aa: CQGAGAFF; CDR3nt: TGCCAGGGGGCGGGAGCTTTCTTT
v_gene: TRBV12-3/TRBV12-4; len: 16; d_gene: TRBD2; j_gene: TRBJ2-1; abundance: many; CDR3aa: CASTHYGGGSYNEQFF; CDR3nt: TGTGCCAGCACCCACTACGGCGGGGGGTCCTACAATGAGCAGTTCTTC
v_gene: TRBV3-1; len: 14; d_gene: TRBD1; j_gene: TRBJ1-4; abundance: many; CDR3aa: CASSPQGAYEKLFF; CDR3nt: TGTGCCAGCAGCCCACAGGGGGCTTATGAAAAACTGTTTTTT
v_gene: TRBV20-1; len: 13; d_gene: .; j_gene: TRBJ2-7; abundance: few; CDR3aa: CSATRDGPYEQYF; CDR3nt: TGCAGTGCCACCCGGGACGGCCCCTACGAGCAGTACTTC
v_gene: TRBV6-1; len: 14; d_gene: .; j_gene: TRBJ2-7; abundance: few; CDR3aa: CASRSISTYYEQYF; CDR3nt: TGTGCCAGTAGGTCCATTTCTACCTACTACGAGCAGTACTTC
v_gene: TRBV29-1; len: 14; d_gene: .; j_gene: TRBJ2-5; abundance: many; CDR3aa: CSVEDGRRQETQYF; CDR3nt: TGCAGCGTTGAAGATGGCAGACGTCAAGAGACCCAGTACTTC
v_gene: TRBV30; len: 13; d_gene: .; j_gene: TRBJ1-1; abundance: many; CDR3aa: CAWGTRGNTEAFF; CDR3nt: TGTGCCTGGGGAACCAGGGGGAACACTGAAGCTTTCTTT